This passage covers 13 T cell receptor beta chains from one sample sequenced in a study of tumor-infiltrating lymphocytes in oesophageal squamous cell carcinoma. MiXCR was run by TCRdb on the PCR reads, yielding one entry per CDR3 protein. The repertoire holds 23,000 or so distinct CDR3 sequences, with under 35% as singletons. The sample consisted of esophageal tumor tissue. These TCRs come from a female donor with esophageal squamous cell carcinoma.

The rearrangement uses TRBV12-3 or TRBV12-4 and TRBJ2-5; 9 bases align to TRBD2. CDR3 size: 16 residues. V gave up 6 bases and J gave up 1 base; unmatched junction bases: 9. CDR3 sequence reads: CASSPTGRGGQETQYF. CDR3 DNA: TGTGCCAGCAGCCCCACGGGGCGGGGGGGCCAAGAGACCCAGTACTTC.

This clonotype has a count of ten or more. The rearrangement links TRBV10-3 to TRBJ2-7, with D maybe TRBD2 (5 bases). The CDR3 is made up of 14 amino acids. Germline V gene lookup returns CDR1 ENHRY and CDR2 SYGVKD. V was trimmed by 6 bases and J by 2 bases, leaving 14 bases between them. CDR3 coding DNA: TGTGCCATCAGAGTCAGCGGCCTGACCTACGAGCAGTACTTC. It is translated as CAIRVSGLTYEQYF.

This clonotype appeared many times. The CDR3 region is CASSLGQIYEQYF. The CDR3 DNA reads TGTGCCAGCAGCTTAGGACAGATCTACGAGCAGTACTTC. The V gene is TRBV7-9, the J gene TRBJ2-7; D is perhaps TRBD1 (5 bases). The CDR3 spans 13 residues. Per the germline V gene, CDR1 is SEHNR and CDR2 is FQNEAQ (reference sequence). Trimming left V 1 base short and J 3 bases short, with 7 bases between.

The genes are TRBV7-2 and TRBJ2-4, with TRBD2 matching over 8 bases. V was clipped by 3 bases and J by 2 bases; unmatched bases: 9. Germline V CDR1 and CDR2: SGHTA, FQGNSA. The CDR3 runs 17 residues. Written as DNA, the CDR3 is TGTGCCAGCAGCTTTGGGGAAGCGGGAGTTACCAAAAACATTCAGTACTTC. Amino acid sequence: CASSFGEAGVTKNIQYF. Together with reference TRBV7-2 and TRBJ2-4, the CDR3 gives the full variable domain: GAGVSQSPSNKVTEKGKDVELRCDPISGHTALYWYRQSLGQGLEFLIYFQGNSAPDKSGLPSDRFSAERTGGSVSTLTIQRTQQEDSAVYLCASSFGEAGVTKNIQYFGAGTRLSVL.

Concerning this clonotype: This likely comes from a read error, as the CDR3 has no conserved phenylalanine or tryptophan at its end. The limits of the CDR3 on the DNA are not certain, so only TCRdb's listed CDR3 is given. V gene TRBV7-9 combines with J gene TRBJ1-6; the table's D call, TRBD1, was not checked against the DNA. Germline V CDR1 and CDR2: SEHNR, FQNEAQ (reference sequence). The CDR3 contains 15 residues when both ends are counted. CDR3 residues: CASSLGTINEQFFGP.

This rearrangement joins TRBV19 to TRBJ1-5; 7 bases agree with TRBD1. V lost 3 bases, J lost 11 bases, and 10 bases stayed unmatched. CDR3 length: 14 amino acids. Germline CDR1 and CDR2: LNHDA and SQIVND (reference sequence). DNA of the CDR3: TGTGCCAGTAGTATCATGACAGGGCGTTCGACCCAGCATTTT. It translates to CASSIMTGRSTQHF. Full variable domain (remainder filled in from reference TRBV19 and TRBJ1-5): DGGITQSPKYLFRKEGQNVTLSCEQNLNHDAMYWYRQDPGQGLRLIYYSQIVNDFQKGDIAEGYSVSREKKESFPLTVTSAQKNPTAFYLCASSIMTGRSTQHFGDGTRLSIL.

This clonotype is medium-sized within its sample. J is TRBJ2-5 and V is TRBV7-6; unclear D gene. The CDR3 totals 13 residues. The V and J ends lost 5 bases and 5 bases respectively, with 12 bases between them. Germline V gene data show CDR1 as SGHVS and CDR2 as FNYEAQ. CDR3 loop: CASSPTPRETQYF. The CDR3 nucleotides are TGTGCCAGCAGCCCTACCCCGCGGGAGACCCAGTACTTC.

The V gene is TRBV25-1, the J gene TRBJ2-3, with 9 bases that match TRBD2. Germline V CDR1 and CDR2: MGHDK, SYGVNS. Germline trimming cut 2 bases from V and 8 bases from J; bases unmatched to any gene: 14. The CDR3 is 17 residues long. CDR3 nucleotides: TGTGCCAGCAGTGAAGAGAGCCGGGATCGCGGGGGGGGTACGCAGTATTTT. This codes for CASSEESRDRGGGTQYF.

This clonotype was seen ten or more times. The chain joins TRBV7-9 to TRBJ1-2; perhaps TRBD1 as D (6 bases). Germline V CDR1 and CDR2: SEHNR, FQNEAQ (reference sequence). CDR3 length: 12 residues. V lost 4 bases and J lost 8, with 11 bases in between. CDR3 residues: CASSSTGPGYTF. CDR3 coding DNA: TGTGCCAGCAGCTCTACAGGGCCCGGCTACACCTTC.

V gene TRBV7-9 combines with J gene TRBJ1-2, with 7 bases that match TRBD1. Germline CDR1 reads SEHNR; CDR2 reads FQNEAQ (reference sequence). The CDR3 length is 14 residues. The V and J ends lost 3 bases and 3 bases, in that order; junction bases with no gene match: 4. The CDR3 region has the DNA TGTGCCAGCAGCTTTTTCACAGGGGACTATGGCTACACCTTC. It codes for CASSFFTGDYGYTF.

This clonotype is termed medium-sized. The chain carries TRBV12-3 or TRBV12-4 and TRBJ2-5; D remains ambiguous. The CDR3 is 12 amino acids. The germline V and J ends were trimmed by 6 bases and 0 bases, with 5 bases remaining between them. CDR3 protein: CASRWNQETQYF. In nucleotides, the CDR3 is TGTGCCAGCAGGTGGAACCAAGAGACCCAGTACTTC.

The CDR3 nucleotides read TGTGCCAGCAGCTTGGGCACCGGGGAGCTGTTTTTT. It is translated as CASSLGTGELFF. V is TRBV7-3 and J is TRBJ1-1; D remains unclear. Judging by the DNA end, TRBJ2-2 fits better; the J call may be wrong. This CDR3 comprises 12 residues. From germline, CDR1 is SGHTA and CDR2 FQGTGA.

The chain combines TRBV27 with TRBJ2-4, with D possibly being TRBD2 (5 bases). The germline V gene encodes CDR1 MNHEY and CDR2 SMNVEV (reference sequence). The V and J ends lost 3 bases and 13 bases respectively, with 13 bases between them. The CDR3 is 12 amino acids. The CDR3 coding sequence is TGTGCCAGCAGTTTGATGGGAGCTGGGCAGTACTTC. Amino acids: CASSLMGAGQYF.